This T cell receptor (beta chain) is from a study of CD8 T cells in ankylosing spondylitis. TCRdb used MiXCR to reprocess the 5' RACE reads, holding one entry per CDR3 protein. The sample carries about 700,000 distinct CDR3 sequences, roughly 19% recorded once. Broader study findings: One TCR beta motif, made up of roughly 8 highly homologous variants, appeared characteristic of ankylosing spondylitis blood.

In its sample, this clonotype was seen many times. The target antigen is unknown. The receptor's source is a male donor with ankylosing spondylitis. Sequenced: blood, either unsorted or a sorted T cell fraction (not recorded which).

CDR3 bases: TGCGCCAGCAGCTTTATAACAGGGGACGCGAACACCGGGGAGCTGTTTTTT. This translates into CASSFITGDANTGELFF. The V call is TRBV5-1, the J call TRBJ2-2; TRBD1 matches 7 bases. The CDR3 loop spans 17 amino acids. CDR1 is SGHRS and CDR2 is YFSETQ in the germline V gene. V was pared by 2 bases and J by 0 bases, with 7 bases of the junction left unmatched.